The 24 T cell receptor beta chains in this list originate from one sample, sequenced in a study of blood T cell repertoires in COVID-19. Sequenced by immunoSEQ multiplex PCR; TCRdb stores in-frame clones only, minus some. This table has 80,000 to 100,000 clones, less than 85% appearing once. Sequenced input: peripheral blood. The receptors here all came from a woman between 65 and 79 years old with acute or convalescent COVID-19.

The chain carries TRBV7-2 and TRBJ1-4; 10 nucleotides align to TRBD1. This CDR3 spans 15 amino acids. Trimming cost V 5 bases and J 8 bases; bases outside gene matches: 8. Germline assignment: CDR1 SGHTA and CDR2 FQGNSA. The CDR3 reads CASSLDRGQGEKLFF. The DNA of the CDR3 is TGTGCCAGCAGCCTAGACAGGGGGCAGGGGGAAAAACTGTTTTTT.

The V gene is TRBV19, the J gene TRBJ1-5; a weak D match, TRBD1 (5 bases). Trimming stripped 5 bases from V and 0 bases from J, with 11 bases between. Germline values: CDR1 LNHDA, CDR2 SQIVND (reference sequence). This CDR3 comprises 15 residues. The CDR3 reads CASSPPGNSNQPQHF. As DNA, the CDR3 is TGTGCCAGTAGTCCCCCAGGGAATAGCAATCAGCCCCAGCATTTT.

In this sample, this clone turned up once. This chain connects TRBV11-2 to TRBJ2-2; tentative D call: TRBD1 (6 bases). The CDR3 runs to 16 residues. CDR1 is SGHAT, CDR2 FQNNGV, per germline. Trimming removed 4 bases from V and 0 bases from J, with 12 bases in between. CDR3 protein: CASSSGVLANTGELFF. The CDR3 DNA follows: TGTGCCAGCAGCTCAGGGGTTCTCGCGAACACCGGGGAGCTGTTTTTT.

The chain uses TRBV25-1 and TRBJ1-2, with no clear D. The CDR3 has 14 amino acids. Germline V CDR1 and CDR2: MGHDK, SYGVNS. V was shortened by 10 bases and J by 2 bases, with 17 bases between the two germline ends. DNA for the CDR3: TGTGCCACCCGAGCGGCGGGAGACAACTATGGCTACACCTTC. Amino acids: CATRAAGDNYGYTF.

This chain uses TRBV5-6 with TRBJ1-1; D perhaps matches TRBD1 (5 bases). The CDR3 consists of 15 residues. CDR1 and CDR2 (germline): SGHDT, YYEEEE. V gave up 0 bases and J gave up 1 base, with 10 bases separating them. The CDR3 reads CASSLAYGQNTEAFF. The CDR3 DNA is TGTGCCAGCAGCTTGGCCTACGGACAGAACACTGAAGCTTTCTTT.

This clone was detected only once. The V call is TRBV4-2, the J call TRBJ1-6; the D is unclear. V gave up 2 bases and J gave up 7 bases, with 9 bases separating them. The CDR3 is 14 residues long. Germline CDR1 reads LGHNA; CDR2 reads YNFKEQ. CDR3: CASSQFERNSPLHF. The DNA of the CDR3 is TGTGCCAGCAGCCAATTTGAGAGAAATTCACCCCTCCACTTT.

V gene TRBV5-6 combines with J gene TRBJ2-3; 9 bases are a match to TRBD1. The CDR3 loop spans 15 amino acids. Unmatched junction bases numbered 3, after V lost 4 bases and J lost 0 bases. CDR1 SGHDT and CDR2 YYEEEE come from the germline V gene. Here the CDR3 reads CASSRTGASTDTQYF. CDR3 DNA sequence: TGTGCCAGCAGCCGGACAGGGGCTAGCACAGATACGCAGTATTTT.

This clone was counted between two and nine times. The rearrangement links TRBV28 to TRBJ1-5; TRBD1 is a possible D gene (5 bases). V lost 2 bases and J 6 bases, leaving 14 bases between the germline ends. This CDR3 spans 15 amino acids. Germline loops: CDR1 MDHEN, CDR2 SYDVKM. The chain's CDR3 is CASSLIAGLGQPQHF. The CDR3 nucleotides are TGTGCCAGCAGTTTAATAGCGGGACTCGGTCAGCCCCAGCATTTT.

This sequence joins TRBV19 and TRBJ2-3, with 9 bases lining up with TRBD2. The CDR3 is 15 amino acids. V lost 0 bases and J lost 3; bases outside the gene matches: 1. Germline V gene data show CDR1 as LNHDA and CDR2 as SQIVND (reference sequence). In DNA form, the CDR3 reads TGTGCCAGTAGTATAGATGCGGGAGGGACAGATACGCAGTATTTT. Translating it yields CASSIDAGGTDTQYF.

The gene calls are TRBV6-4 and TRBJ1-2; D gene ambiguous. The CDR3 is made up of 11 amino acids. In germline, CDR1 is MRHNA, CDR2 SNTAGT. V was pared by 2 bases and J by 5 bases, with 3 bases between. The CDR3 nucleotides read TGTGCCAGCAGTGACCAGTATGGCTACACCTTC. It codes for CASSDQYGYTF.

The rearrangement joins TRBV3-1 (or the pseudogene TRBV3-2) to TRBJ2-1, with D maybe TRBD2 (6 bases). Germline values: CDR1 LGHDT, CDR2 YNNKEL (reference sequence). Trimming took 1 base from V and 3 from J, leaving 13 bases between them. The CDR3 is 16 amino acids. The CDR3 bases are TGTGCCAGCAGCCAAGGGGGACTCCGGAGCTACAATGAGCAGTTCTTC. Protein sequence: CASSQGGLRSYNEQFF.

V gene TRBV5-1 combines with J gene TRBJ2-5; 12 bases line up with TRBD1. The V gene end was trimmed by 2 bases and the J gene end by 0 bases; junction bases not matched to a gene: 8. The CDR3 has 18 amino acids. Germline V gene sequence: CDR1 SGHRS, CDR2 YFSETQ. The CDR3 coding sequence is TGCGCCAGCAGCTTAGGAGGGACAGGGGGCAGGTACCAAGAGACCCAGTACTTC. It specifies CASSLGGTGGRYQETQYF.

This chain uses TRBV7-9 with TRBJ2-1; tentatively, D is TRBD1 (5 bases). CDR1 SEHNR and CDR2 FQNEAQ come from the germline V gene (reference sequence). V was trimmed by 5 bases and J by 7 bases, leaving 18 bases between them. CDR3 size: 15 residues. The DNA for the CDR3 is TGTGCCAGCAGCACGCCATCGACAGTTCGTAATGAGCAGTTCTTC. Translated, it gives CASSTPSTVRNEQFF.

CDR3 in DNA: TGTGCCAGCAACCGACTAGCGGAGCTGGGGGATACGCAGTATTTT. This encodes CASNRLAELGDTQYF. J is TRBJ2-3 and V is TRBV9; 9 bases agree with TRBD2. The V gene end was trimmed by 6 bases and the J gene end by 6 bases; junction bases not matched to a gene: 11. Looked up from germline, CDR1 is SGDLS and CDR2 is YYNGEE. This CDR3 contains 15 residues. The variable domain in full, completed from reference TRBV9 and TRBJ2-3, reads DSGVTQTPKHLITATGQRVTLRCSPRSGDLSVYWYQQSLDQGLQFLIQYYNGEERAKGNILERFSAQQFPDLHSELNLSSLELGDSALYFCASNRLAELGDTQYFGPGTRLTVL.

The chain uses TRBV5-1 and TRBJ2-3; perhaps TRBD2 as D (5 bases). Per the germline V gene, CDR1 is SGHRS and CDR2 is YFSETQ. The CDR3 has 17 residues. Between the trimmed V and J ends, which lost 0 bases and 5 bases, there was a span of 19 bases. CDR3 DNA sequence: TGCGCCAGCAGCTTGGGCCACTCAGTGGGAGCGGTAGATACGCAGTATTTT. This encodes CASSLGHSVGAVDTQYF.

This chain connects TRBV28 to TRBJ2-2; D perhaps matches TRBD1 (5 bases). The germline V and J ends were trimmed by 5 bases and 5 bases, with 9 bases remaining between them. The CDR3 is made up of 13 amino acids. Germline V gene sequence: CDR1 MDHEN, CDR2 SYDVKM. The CDR3 loop reads CASSPQVTGELFF. Written as DNA, the CDR3 is TGTGCCAGCAGTCCACAGGTTACCGGGGAGCTGTTTTTT.

V is TRBV11-2 and J is TRBJ2-3; 7 nucleotides align to TRBD2. Germline CDR1 SGHAT, CDR2 FQNNGV. The CDR3 runs 15 residues. Trimming cost V 4 bases and J 5 bases; bases outside gene matches: 9. For the CDR3, the DNA is TGTGCCAGCAGCTCTGGACTAGTTGGGAGAGATACGCAGTATTTT. It encodes CASSSGLVGRDTQYF.

The chain uses TRBV19 and TRBJ2-5; 9 nucleotides line up with TRBD1. V lost 5 bases and J lost 7; bases outside the gene matches: 11. The germline CDR1 and CDR2 sequences are LNHDA and SQIVND (reference sequence). This CDR3 is 15 amino acids long. CDR3: CASSVGQGYSLTQYF. CDR3 DNA sequence: TGTGCCAGTAGTGTTGGACAGGGGTATAGTCTGACCCAGTACTTC.

This clone showed up just a few times. The chain is built from TRBV7-3 and TRBJ2-1, with a possible D match to TRBD2 (7 bases). V was pared by 5 bases and J by 9 bases, with 17 bases between. Germline CDR1 is SGHTA and CDR2 is FQGTGA. This CDR3 is built from 14 residues. CDR3 DNA: TGTGCCAGCAGCCCCGGGGGGCGTGGGGTTGAGCAGTTCTTC. It codes for CASSPGGRGVEQFF.

This clone has a single count. This rearrangement joins TRBV7-9 to TRBJ2-1; 8 bases line up with TRBD1. Trimming took 2 bases from V and 9 from J; bases not matched to a gene: 6. The CDR3 consists of 14 residues. The germline CDR1 and CDR2 sequences are SEHNR and FQNEAQ (reference sequence). The CDR3 DNA reads as TGTGCCAGCAGCTTAAGTAACAGGGGGGCTGAGCAGTTCTTC. Translating gives CASSLSNRGAEQFF. Supplemented by reference TRBV7-9 and TRBJ2-1, the full variable domain reads DTGVSQNPRHKITKRGQNVTFRCDPISEHNRLYWYRQTLGQGPEFLTYFQNEAQLEKSRLLSDRFSAERPKGSFSTLEIQRTEQGDSAMYLCASSLSNRGAEQFFGPGTRLTVL.

A few counts support this clone. This rearrangement joins TRBV28 to TRBJ1-2; 7 nucleotides align to TRBD1. Germline V gene sequence: CDR1 MDHEN, CDR2 SYDVKM. After removal of 6 bases from V and 0 bases from J, the junction contained 4 bases not matched to a gene. The CDR3 totals 14 residues. The CDR3 DNA reads as TGTGCCAGCAGGGTAGGGGGCTCTAACTATGGCTACACCTTC. Translated: CASRVGGSNYGYTF.

The V gene is TRBV28, the J gene TRBJ2-1; possible D gene TRBD1, 6 bases. The germline V gene has CDR1 MDHEN and CDR2 SYDVKM. V shed 2 bases and J shed 7 bases, with 15 bases lying between them. This CDR3 contains 15 residues. Here the CDR3 DNA reads TGTGCCAGCAGTTTAGGGGGCCTGCTTGGGAATGAGCAGTTCTTC. It encodes CASSLGGLLGNEQFF.

The gene calls are TRBV6-1 and TRBJ1-5, with D possibly being TRBD1 (5 bases). Germline assignment: CDR1 MNHNS and CDR2 SASEGT. The CDR3 spans 14 residues. V was pared by 2 bases and J by 7 bases, with 12 bases between. The CDR3 sequence is CASSEQGGGQPQHF. The CDR3 DNA is TGTGCCAGCAGTGAACAGGGAGGAGGACAGCCCCAGCATTTT.

This clone was seen a single time. The chain combines TRBV7-8 with TRBJ1-1, with D unresolved. This CDR3 is 15 amino acids long. Germline assignment: CDR1 SGHVS and CDR2 FQNEAQ. Deletions cut 1 base from V and 5 bases from J, with 14 bases between. The CDR3 here is CASSLVGLGRTEAFF. The CDR3 DNA sequence: TGTGCCAGCAGCTTAGTAGGTTTAGGGAGGACTGAAGCTTTCTTT.